One T cell receptor (beta chain) is described in this entry. This entry comes from a study of blood T cell repertoires in COVID-19. Trimming shortened V by 2 bases and J by 7 bases, and 11 bases separated the two germline ends. Per germline, CDR1 PRHDT and CDR2 FYEKMQ (reference sequence). CDR3 length: 13 residues. The data were produced by immunoSEQ multiplex PCR, yet TCRdb's version contains in-frame clones alone and is incomplete. The table has roughly 200,000 clones, less than 90% seen once; the top ten hold over 9.5%. The genes are TRBV13 and TRBJ1-1, with unresolved D. This sequence originates from a woman older than 75 with COVID-19, enrolled during active disease. Sequenced: peripheral blood. DNA of the CDR3: TGTGCCAGCAGCTTACGGGGAGTTGGTGAAGCTTTCTTT. As protein: CASSLRGVGEAFF. Based on the CDR3 plus reference TRBV13 and TRBJ1-1, the full variable domain is AAGVIQSPRHLIKEKRETATLKCYPIPRHDTVYWYQQGPGQDPQFLISFYEKMQSDKGSIPDRFSAQQFSDYHSELNMSSLELGDSALYFCASSLRGVGEAFFGQGTRLTVV.